This TCR beta chain is from a study of cytomegalovirus exposure and HLA in healthy donors (dated by TCRdb to the late 2010s). Looking at the study overall: An earlier analysis of around 600 of the donors reported 250 to 350 Gb of sequence data and around 110 million unique TCR beta sequences from 150 million to 200 million T cells. About 300 gigabases of sequencing data and approximately 85 million unique TCR sequences were included in an early release covering several hundred HLA-typed donors. High-throughput TCR immunosequencing, statistical association of individual TCRs with disease status, and machine learning were combined to predict cytomegalovirus infection status. Alongside the repertoire data, information on donor age, sex, ethnicity and CMV serostatus was compiled. Every discovery cohort repertoire had been produced on one sequencing platform. A separate validation cohort of roughly 120 different subjects was used in addition to the roughly 670-subject first cohort. The study aimed to test whether cataloging public T cell receptors could reveal signatures of past pathogen exposure. Class I and class II HLA loci were covered by the typing at four-digit resolution. The later analysis used no new phenotypic data to find candidate immune exposures, relying instead on TCR beta sequences and their occurrence across donors. A later genetic analysis used genome-wide SNP genotypes for about three fifths of the 666 donors, treating that subset as a discovery cohort. In a later analysis, previously published TCR beta repertoires from 550 to 750 donors were re-analyzed and high-resolution HLA genotyping was added so that TCR occurrence patterns could be studied. Among some 400 genotyped donors of the cohort, an average of about 240,000 unique TCR beta nucleotide sequences was sequenced per donor, of which 15% to 20% were non-productive. The number of typed donors differed by locus: about 620-640 for A, B, C, DRB1 and DQB1; approximately 520 for DQA1; 606 for DPA1; and around 450 for DPB1. A few DR-DQ haplotypes were handled as single units for association and clustering because linkage in the cohort was strong. Of the 350 to 450 genotyped donors, roughly 76% were placed in the genetic ancestry cluster associated with self-reported Caucasian donors. An earlier analysis of nearly 600 of the donors applied high-throughput TCR beta sequencing to assess whether each TCR beta V gene segment acted as functional or pseudogenic. The T cell repertoires of 666 subjects were profiled by immunosequencing and related to cytomegalovirus serostatus. The research as a whole found: In this cohort, only TCR beta chains were sequenced, and detectable features were limited by the absence of alpha or paired-chain data. A later genetic analysis reported fewer N-insertions in productive TCRs among donors in an Asian-associated ancestry cluster than the roughly 620-donor mean. Because some donors lacked HLA typing at each locus, the association tests relied only on the typed subset. Broadly in line with IMGT annotations, most TCR beta V segments showed up in productive rearrangements about 87% or about 30% of the time in an earlier analysis of some 590 of the donors. Specific HLA alleles were associated with 15,000 to 20,000 TCR beta sequences at a false discovery rate of 0.05 in a later analysis. A further reported finding was that TCR beta sequences accurately predicted the HLA-A and HLA-B alleles for most subjects in the first cohort. In both the original and validation cohorts, the classifier was reported to diagnose cytomegalovirus status with high specificity and sensitivity. In a later analysis, HLA-associated TCR beta chains showed more clonal expansion and lower generation probabilities than non-associated chains that were equally common. A cluster of highly shared sequence variants was judged likely to be a technical artifact of the sequencing pipeline. A later analysis reported that several top co-occurrence clusters appeared linked to parvovirus B19, influenza, CMV and Epstein-Barr virus. Sequencing depth was assumed to be roughly uniform across donors in the presence/absence analyses, though that assumption may not hold. It was suggested by the authors that the approach could potentially be generalized to other disease states and immunological phenotypes. In a later analysis, TCR association rates were found to vary across HLA loci, with the most associated TCRs seen for DRB1 alleles and the fewest for HLA-C alleles. Assigning TCR associations to individual alleles was difficult when HLA alleles, especially DR and DQ, strongly co-occurred. A few of the identified cytomegalovirus-associated TCR beta chains were confirmed in vitro to be specific for cytomegalovirus antigens. Some IMGT-functional V segments, including TRBV6-2 and TRBV6-3, could not be distinguished by the 87-base-pair reads and were therefore excluded. The earlier analysis of some 560 of the donors excluded approximately 17 rarely observed V segments, including chromosome 9 orphons, because counts were too low. According to a later analysis, most CMV-associated TCR beta chains appeared to be HLA-restricted, and the HLA associations seemed to be driven largely by CMV exposure. The only immune exposure information available for the cohort was CMV serostatus. In a later genetic analysis, a missense DCLRE1C variant was associated with V-gene and J-gene trimming of TCR beta chains, and the association was replicated in an independent cohort. Across donors, most TCR sequences were observed very rarely, whereas some public TCRs were present in many individuals. Correlated functional status among segregating V segments might be attributable to linkage disequilibrium, but an unknown experimental factor could not be ruled out. A total of fewer than 200 TCR beta chains were listed by the study as associated with cytomegalovirus.

The cohort comprised 710 or so healthy bone marrow donors. Cohort members were all nominally healthy when sampled, although unrecorded immune exposures were likely present. The donor tested CMV seropositive and was one of the 289 seropositive cohort members. A peripheral blood sample was provided by each donor, and peripheral blood mononuclear cells were used for TCR beta sequencing. Genomic DNA extraction from the blood cell samples was performed with the Qiagen DNeasy Blood Extraction Kit. Taken from the germline V gene (reference sequence), the CDR1 and CDR2 loops are LNHDA and SQIVND. Spanning cysteine to phenylalanine, the CDR3 consists of 14 amino acids. Solely the CDR3 DNA is kept, with 42 bases framed from the first base. Trimming leaves V shorter by 7 bases and J shorter by 5 bases, with the junction holding 10 bases beyond the gene matches. Note on this clone: Its antigen target is currently unknown. No clone much larger than this one lies a single base away; base qualities are absent.

Libraries were constructed by the immunoSEQ multiplex PCR assay. For the multiplex PCR, a mixture combining 60 forward primers for TCR Vbeta segments and 13 reverse primers for TCR Jbeta segments was used. Amplification of the CDR3 region of rearranged TCR beta genes was performed with a multiplex PCR assay on genomic DNA. On the Illumina HiSeq System, the amplified TCR beta libraries were sequenced as 87-base-pair reads. For the original study's pipeline: Across the roughly 700 repertoires, a later analysis counted roughly 84 million unique TCR beta chains, approximately 10 million of which were shared by at least two donors. Raw reads were error-corrected and collapsed into unique sequences by a nearest-neighbor algorithm in which closely related sequences were merged to remove PCR and sequencing errors. CDR3 sequences were aligned to IMGT reference sequences to assign V, D and J gene segments. For a sequence to be retained, a match of at least six nucleotides to both a V gene segment and a J gene segment was required. Rearrangements were classified as productive when the CDR3 lacked stop codons and remained in frame with V and J, and all other rearrangements were classified as non-productive. Following IMGT convention, CDR3 was defined as the stretch from the second conserved V-encoded cysteine to the conserved J-encoded phenylalanine. The earlier analysis of about 570 of the donors excluded any sequence lacking an unambiguous match to a single V gene segment. In an earlier analysis of approximately 590 of the donors, a V segment was called functional when productive rearrangements were above 56.7%, and segregating when the standard deviation between donors exceeded 5%. To diagnose cytomegalovirus status from the catalog of TCR beta chain sequences, a statistical classification framework was built. V and J gene assignment, in a later analysis, came from comparing TCR nucleotide sequences with IMGT/GENE-DB human TR gene sequences. The TCRdist pipeline was used in a later analysis to assign CDR3 sequences and most-parsimonious VDJ recombination scenarios. A later analysis defined each TCR beta chain by its CDR3 amino acid sequence plus V-gene family, and excluded reads lacking a unique V-gene family. To address suspected cross-contamination and a sequencing artifact, a later analysis removed approximately 600 highly shared, low-generation-probability nucleotide sequences. For each public chain, a later analysis derived a clonal expansion index from normalized ranks of inferred template counts within each repertoire. In a later analysis, generation probabilities were computed with a VDJ recombination model fitted to out-of-frame rearrangements, and the resulting probabilities were checked against IGoR. A later analysis scored TCR-TCR, TCR-HLA and TCR-CMV co-occurrence with hypergeometric tests, applying a repertoire-size bias correction to TCR pairs. In a later analysis, false discovery rates were estimated by permuting HLA or CMV assignments 20 times. A later analysis grouped co-occurring TCRs with DBSCAN, adding TCRdist sequence similarity when clustering within HLA-allele-positive subsets. For co-occurrence clustering, repertoires with fewer than 30,000 or more than 120,000 public chains were excluded, along with four to six repertoires with anomalous nucleotide sharing. Imported from immuneACCESS, the table was reduced by TCRdb to in-frame sequences with V and J called. These copies leave out some clones; in studies compared against another copy, an unresolved V gene accounts for under half, and the cause of the remainder is not known. Clone size and V and J calls were adopted from that table, with D and trimming inferred from the DNA. Here the sample has approximately 140,000 clones; roughly 80% occur a single time. The leading ten clones occupy 6.7% of the sample.

Sequencing was carried out using PBMCs. This sequence was found in a woman between 35 and 50 years old in good health and CMV-seropositive. The receptor chain draws on TRBV19 and TRBJ2-5; TRBD2 aligns with 7 central bases. The CDR3 corresponds to CASTDSGGWETQYF. The nucleotide sequence reads TGTGCCAGTACCGATTCGGGGGGATGGGAGACCCAGTACTTC.